Given below is one T cell receptor beta chain in context. The antigen is undetermined. V lost 3 bases and J lost 0, with 15 bases in between. The CDR3 loop spans 16 amino acids. Germline CDR1 is MDHEN and CDR2 is SYDVKM. The data originate from a study of blood T cells in healthy people across ages. Study as a whole: About one barcoded beta molecule per two T cells was the capture yield of template switching. The study's findings and limits: Age brought a roughly linear fall in TCR beta diversity measured per million T cells. Comparison with aged donors showed that long-lived donors had more naive CD4+ cells and higher diversity.

At least 6 micrograms of total RNA were extracted per sample. Together with a sample-barcoded 5' primer, a J-beta primer mix was included in a second PCR lasting about 7 to 11 cycles. One entry per CDR3 protein, called by TCRdb with MiXCR from the 5' RACE reads. The table lists more than 1.4 million distinct CDR3 sequences, about 43% of them singletons. The sequence was collected from a woman under 30 in good health. The chain combines TRBV28 with TRBJ2-7, with D possibly called TRBD1 or TRBD2 (5 bases each). Sequenced sample: blood. Here the CDR3 reads CASSFGGCSVSYEQYF. In DNA, the CDR3 is TGTGCCAGCAGTTTTGGGGGTTGCAGCGTCTCCTACGAGCAGTACTTC.